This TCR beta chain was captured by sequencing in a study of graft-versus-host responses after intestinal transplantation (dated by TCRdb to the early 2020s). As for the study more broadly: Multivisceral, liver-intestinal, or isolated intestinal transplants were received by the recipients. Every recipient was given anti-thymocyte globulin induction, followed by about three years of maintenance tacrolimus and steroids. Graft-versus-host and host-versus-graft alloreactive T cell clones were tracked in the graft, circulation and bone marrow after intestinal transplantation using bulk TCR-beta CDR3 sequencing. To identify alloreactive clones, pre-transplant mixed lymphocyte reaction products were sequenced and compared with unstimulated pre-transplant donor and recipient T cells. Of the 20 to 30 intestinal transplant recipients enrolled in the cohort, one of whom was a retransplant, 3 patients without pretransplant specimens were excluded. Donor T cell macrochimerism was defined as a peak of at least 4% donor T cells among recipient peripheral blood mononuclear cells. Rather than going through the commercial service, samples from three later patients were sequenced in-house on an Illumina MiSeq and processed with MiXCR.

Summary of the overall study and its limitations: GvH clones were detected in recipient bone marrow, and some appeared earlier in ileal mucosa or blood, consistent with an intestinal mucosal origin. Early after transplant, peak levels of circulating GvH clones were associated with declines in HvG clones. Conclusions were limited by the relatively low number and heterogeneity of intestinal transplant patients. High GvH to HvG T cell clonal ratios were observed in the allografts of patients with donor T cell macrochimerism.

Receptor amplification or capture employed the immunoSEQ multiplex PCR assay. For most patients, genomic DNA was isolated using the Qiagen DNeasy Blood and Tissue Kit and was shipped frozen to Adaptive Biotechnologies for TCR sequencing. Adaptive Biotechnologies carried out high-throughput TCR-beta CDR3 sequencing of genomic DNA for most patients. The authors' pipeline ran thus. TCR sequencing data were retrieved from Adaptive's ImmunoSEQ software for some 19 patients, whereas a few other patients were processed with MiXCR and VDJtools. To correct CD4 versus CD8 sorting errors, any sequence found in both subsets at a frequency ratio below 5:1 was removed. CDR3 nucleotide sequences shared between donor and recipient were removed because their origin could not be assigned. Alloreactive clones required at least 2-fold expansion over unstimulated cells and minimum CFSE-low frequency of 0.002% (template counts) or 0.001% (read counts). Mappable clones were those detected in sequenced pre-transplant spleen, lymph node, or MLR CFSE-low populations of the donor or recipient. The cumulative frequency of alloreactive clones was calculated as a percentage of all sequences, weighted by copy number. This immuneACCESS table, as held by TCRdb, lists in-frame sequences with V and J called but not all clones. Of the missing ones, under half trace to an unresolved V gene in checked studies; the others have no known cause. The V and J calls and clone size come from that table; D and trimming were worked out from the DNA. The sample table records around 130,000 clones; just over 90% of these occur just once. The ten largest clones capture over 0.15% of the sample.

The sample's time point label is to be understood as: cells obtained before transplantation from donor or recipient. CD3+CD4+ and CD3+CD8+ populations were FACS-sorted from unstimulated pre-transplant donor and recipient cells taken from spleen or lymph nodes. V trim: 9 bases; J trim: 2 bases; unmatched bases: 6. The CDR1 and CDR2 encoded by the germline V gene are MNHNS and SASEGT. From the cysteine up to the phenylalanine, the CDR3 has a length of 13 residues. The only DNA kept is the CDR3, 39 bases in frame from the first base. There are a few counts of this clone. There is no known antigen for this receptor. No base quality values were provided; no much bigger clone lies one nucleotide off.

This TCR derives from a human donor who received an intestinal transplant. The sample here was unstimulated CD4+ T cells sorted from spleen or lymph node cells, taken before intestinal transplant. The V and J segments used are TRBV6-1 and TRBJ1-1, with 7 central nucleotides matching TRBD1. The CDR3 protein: CASPGQINTEAFF. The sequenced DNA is TGTGCCAGTCCGGGACAGATTAACACTGAAGCTTTCTTT.